Here is one TCR beta chain with its context. The data were obtained in a study of T cell changes during pregnancy in multiple sclerosis. The CDR3 runs to 15 residues. V dropped 7 bases and J dropped 6; count of bases not matched to a gene: 17. Germline V lookup: CDR1 SQVTM, CDR2 ANQGSEA. Repertoires were generated with immunoSEQ multiplex PCR, while TCRdb's copy carries only in-frame clones and drops some. The repertoire holds about 59,000 clones, with around 94% as singletons. J is TRBJ2-7 and V is TRBV29-1; 8 bases align to TRBD1. This TCR was recovered from a female donor with multiple sclerosis, enrolled in a pregnancy study. The specimen comprised CD8+ T cells from peripheral blood mononuclear cells, sampled after pregnancy. The chain's CDR3 is CSAAGGQGALGEQYF. The CDR3 nucleotides are TGCAGCGCCGCCGGCGGTCAGGGGGCTCTAGGCGAGCAGTACTTC.